Listed below are T cell receptor beta chains from one sample, sequenced in a study of blood T cell repertoires in COVID-19. Sequencing was performed with immunoSEQ multiplex PCR; in TCRdb, only in-frame clones are kept and a portion is missing. Of 250,000 to 400,000 clones listed, around 90% are singletons. Sequencing was performed on peripheral blood. Receptor source: a woman in her thirties with COVID-19, enrolled during active disease. CDR3s include the opening cysteine and the closing phenylalanine or tryptophan. The D gene is left open where the match is weak. Not all rows give a size; the values are once, few, many and, for expanded clones, a class.

D gene	V gene	clone size	J gene	CDR3 DNA	CDR3 protein
NA	TRBV27	NA	TRBJ2-6	TGTGCCAGCACCTTTTCAGGGTACGGGGCCAACGTCCTGACTTTC	CASTFSGYGANVLTF
NA	TRBV21-1	once	TRBJ1-4	TGTGCCAGCAGCAAGAGGGTAGGTGAAAAACTGTTTTTT	CASSKRVGEKLFF
TRBD2	TRBV19	NA	TRBJ2-2	TGTGCCAGTAGTAAGGGAGGGTTGGTGGGGAAGGAGCTGTTTTTT	CASSKGGLVGKELFF
TRBD2	TRBV11-2	NA	TRBJ2-7	TGTGCCAGCAGCTTCCTAGCGGGGGCTTCCTTCTACGAGCAGTACTTC	CASSFLAGASFYEQYF
TRBD2	TRBV3-1/TRBV3-2	NA	TRBJ2-1	TGTGCCAGCAGCCTCGGACTAGCGGGATACAATGAGCAGTTCTTC	CASSLGLAGYNEQFF
TRBD1	TRBV11-2	NA	TRBJ2-1	TGTGCCAGCAGCTTAGCGGTAGGGGGCGCGAAGCAGTTCTTC	CASSLAVGGAKQFF
TRBD1	TRBV11-2	NA	TRBJ2-7	TGTGCCAGCAGCCTCGGGACAGGGAACTACGAGCAGTACTTC	CASSLGTGNYEQYF
NA	TRBV7-2	NA	TRBJ2-3	TGTGCCAGCAGCGCAAGAAGCGGTTTGGGGAAGGATACGCAGTATTTT	CASSARSGLGKDTQYF
NA	TRBV11-3	few	TRBJ2-1	TGTGCCAGCAGCCTACGGTCGGGAGAGGGGAATGAGCAGTTCTTC	CASSLRSGEGNEQFF
TRBD2	TRBV6-5	NA	TRBJ2-7	TGTGCCAGCAGTTACCATCGGGAGCGGGGGTACGAGCAGTACTTC	CASSYHRERGYEQYF
NA	TRBV18	NA	TRBJ2-3	TGTGCCAGCTCACAGAGAGACACAGATACGCAGTATTTT	CASSQRDTDTQYF
NA	TRBV3-1/TRBV3-2	NA	TRBJ1-1	TGTGCCAGCAGCCAAACAGGGAGGGACACTGAAGCTTTCTTT	CASSQTGRDTEAFF
NA	TRBV7-8	few	TRBJ1-1	TGTGCCAGCAGTTACACCCTGAACACTGAAGCTTTCTTT	CASSYTLNTEAFF
NA	TRBV30	NA	TRBJ2-1	TGTGCCTGGGTAAACAACAATGAGCAGTTCTTC	CAWVNNNEQFF